This TCR beta chain was retrieved from a study of HIV-infected children after antiretroviral therapy interruption. Study details: For the interruption arm, samples span week 0 through about 3 years after study end.

Study-wide findings and caveats: Sorted CD45RA+ naive cells might include minor non-naive CD45RA+ cells.

In the case of this clonotype: The antigen is unknown.

Treatment given: PENTA 11 planned treatment interruption arm or continuous ART arm. Only samples with at least 5 million viable PBMCs qualified. The TCR library was built from RNA with a 3' RACE protocol and unique molecular identifiers. TCRdb recomputed calls from the 3' RACE reads with MiXCR, one row per CDR3 protein. Here the sample spans about 83,000 distinct CDR3 sequences, around 6.9% being singletons. This specimen consisted of CD45RA+ CD4+ T cells from PBMCs, pooled from several time points, obtained from a donor given antiretroviral therapy, either interrupted or continuous. Subset given: naive CD4+ CD45RA+ CD45RO- T cells. This TCR was sampled from a pool of human donors with HIV.

The CDR3 loop is CATSDVKGNSYNEQFF. For the CDR3, the DNA is TGTGCCACCAGTGATGTGAAGGGCAACTCTTACAATGAGCAGTTCTTC. This rearrangement joins TRBV24-1 to TRBJ2-1, with unresolved D. CDR3 length equals 16 residues. CDR1 is KGHDR, CDR2 SFDVKD, per germline. The V and J ends lost 3 bases and 4 bases respectively, with 15 bases between them.